This T cell receptor (beta chain) was retrieved from a study of blood T cell repertoires in COVID-19. Sequencing was performed with immunoSEQ multiplex PCR; in TCRdb, only in-frame clones are kept and a portion is missing. The sample contains over 100,000 clones, about 90% of which appear only once. V lost 3 bases and J 5 bases, leaving 10 bases between the germline ends. Germline CDR1 reads SGHAT; CDR2 reads FQNNGV. The length of the CDR3 is 13 residues. V gene TRBV11-2 combines with J gene TRBJ2-5; the D is unclear. This TCR was sampled from a man aged 50 to 59 with active COVID-19. The sequencing sample was made of peripheral blood. CDR3 coding DNA: TGTGCCAGCAGCTTCCCCGCTCGGGAGACCCAGTACTTC. Translation gives CASSFPARETQYF.